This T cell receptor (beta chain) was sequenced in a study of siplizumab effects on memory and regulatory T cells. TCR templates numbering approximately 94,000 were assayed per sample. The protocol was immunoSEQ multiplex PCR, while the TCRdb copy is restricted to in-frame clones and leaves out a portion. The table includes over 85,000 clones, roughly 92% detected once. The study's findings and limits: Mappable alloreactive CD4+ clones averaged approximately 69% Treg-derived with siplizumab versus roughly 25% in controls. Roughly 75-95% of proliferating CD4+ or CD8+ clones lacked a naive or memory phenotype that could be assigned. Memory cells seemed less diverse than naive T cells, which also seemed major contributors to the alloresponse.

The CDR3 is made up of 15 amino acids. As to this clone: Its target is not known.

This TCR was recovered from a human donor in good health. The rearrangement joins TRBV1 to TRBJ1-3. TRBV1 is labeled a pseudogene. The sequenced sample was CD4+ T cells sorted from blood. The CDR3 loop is CTSSQEWSSGNTIYF. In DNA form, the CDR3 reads TGCACCAGCAGCCAAGAATGGAGCTCTGGAAACACCATATATTTT.